Listed below are T cell receptor beta chains from one sample, sequenced in a study of blood T cell dynamics during melanoma immunotherapy. TCRdb keeps only in-frame clones here, not all; method: immunoSEQ multiplex PCR. This sample has roughly 15,000 clones; around 88% occur once, and the top ten carry roughly 8%. Sequences were derived from blood, sampled from a patient treated with checkpoint blockade. The receptors here all came from a human donor with melanoma. Each CDR3 is given with its conserved first and last residue. The D gene is left open where the match is weak. Some rows mark clone size as missing; the rest say once, few, many or name a class of expanded clone.

v_call: TRBV10-3
d_call: TRBD2
j_call: TRBJ2-7
clone_size: once
cdr3_nt: TGTGCCATCAGTGAGTCACTAGCGGGAGGGACCTACGAGCAGTACTTC
cdr3_aa: CAISESLAGGTYEQYF

v_call: TRBV7-8
d_call: -
j_call: TRBJ1-6
clone_size: -
cdr3_nt: TGTGCCAGCAGCTTTGGTCTCGCCCCGTATTCACCCCTCCACTTT
cdr3_aa: CASSFGLAPYSPLHF

v_call: TRBV30
d_call: -
j_call: TRBJ1-1
clone_size: few
cdr3_nt: TGTGCCTGGAGTGTCTGGGACCCGAGCCGGACTGAAGCTTTCTTT
cdr3_aa: CAWSVWDPSRTEAFF

v_call: TRBV9
d_call: -
j_call: TRBJ2-1
clone_size: -
cdr3_nt: TGTGCCAGCAGCGTCGAAGGGGACTTGGGATACAATGAGCAGTTCTTC
cdr3_aa: CASSVEGDLGYNEQFF

v_call: TRBV5-4
d_call: TRBD1
j_call: TRBJ2-7
clone_size: -
cdr3_nt: TGTGCCAGCAGCTCGGGACGGACAGGGTACGAGCAGTACTTC
cdr3_aa: CASSSGRTGYEQYF

v_call: TRBV7-2
d_call: -
j_call: TRBJ1-2
clone_size: -
cdr3_nt: TGTGCCAGCAGCTTACGGGACGCCGAGACTGGCTACACCTTC
cdr3_aa: CASSLRDAETGYTF

v_call: TRBV19
d_call: TRBD2
j_call: TRBJ2-1
clone_size: -
cdr3_nt: TGTGCCAGTAGTCCGGGACTAGGCTCCTACAATGAGCAGTTCTTC
cdr3_aa: CASSPGLGSYNEQFF

v_call: TRBV18
d_call: TRBD1
j_call: TRBJ1-4
clone_size: -
cdr3_nt: TGTGCCAGCTCACCGGGGACAGGGGGCACGGCTAATGAAAAACTGTTTTTT
cdr3_aa: CASSPGTGGTANEKLFF

v_call: TRBV18
d_call: -
j_call: TRBJ2-5
clone_size: -
cdr3_nt: TGTGCCAGCTCACAGAGAACACAAGAGACCCAGTACTTC
cdr3_aa: CASSQRTQETQYF

v_call: TRBV7-9
d_call: -
j_call: TRBJ1-3
clone_size: -
cdr3_nt: TGTGCCAGCAGCTTGACATCGGGGGGAAACACCATATATTTT
cdr3_aa: CASSLTSGGNTIYF

v_call: TRBV5-6
d_call: -
j_call: TRBJ2-7
clone_size: -
cdr3_nt: TGTGCCAGCAGCCAAGGGGTTAGCGAGCAGTACTTC
cdr3_aa: CASSQGVSEQYF

v_call: TRBV5-1
d_call: -
j_call: TRBJ2-2
clone_size: -
cdr3_nt: TGCGCCAGCACCACCGGCGACACGTCGAACACCGGGGAGCTGTTTTTT
cdr3_aa: CASTTGDTSNTGELFF

v_call: TRBV7-2
d_call: -
j_call: TRBJ2-2
clone_size: -
cdr3_nt: TGTGCCAGCAGCTTGCAAAACCAGGTTAACGGGGAGCTGTTTTTT
cdr3_aa: CASSLQNQVNGELFF

v_call: TRBV9
d_call: -
j_call: TRBJ2-1
clone_size: -
cdr3_nt: TGTGCCAGCAGCCTCGACAGTAGGGACAATGAGCAGTTCTTC
cdr3_aa: CASSLDSRDNEQFF

v_call: TRBV6-5
d_call: -
j_call: TRBJ1-2
clone_size: -
cdr3_nt: TGTGCCAGCCGACCACTGAGAGACAACTATGGCTACACCTTC
cdr3_aa: CASRPLRDNYGYTF